This T cell receptor beta chain was observed in a study of T cells in Graves' hyperthyroidism and ophthalmopathy. Findings and limits, study-wide: Ophthalmopathy was told apart from stable hyperthyroidism by a 13 V-J model.

Germline V gives CDR1 LGHNT, CDR2 FRNRAP. V shed 1 base, J shed 3 bases, and the junction held 5 bases outside the gene matches. The CDR3 runs to 18 residues. In patients aged 18 to 65, hyperthyroidism was newly diagnosed, with duration under 2 months. Uncontrolled infection, other autoimmune disease, pregnancy or lactation disqualified patients from enrolment. Blood dates from first hyperthyroidism diagnosis, before any ophthalmopathy symptoms. This clonotype was seen only a few times. Its antigen is not known. Amplified regions were TCR beta CDR3 sequences from RNA transcripts. First-round RT-PCR targeting the TCR CDR3 was performed with the HTBI primer set. TCRdb fed the multiplex PCR reads into MiXCR, producing one record per CDR3 protein. The sample records 250,000 to 300,000 distinct CDR3 sequences, roughly 15% being singletons.

What was sequenced was blood. The V gene is TRBV12-5, the J gene TRBJ2-6; TRBD2 matches 11 bases. The clonotype comes from a woman aged 50 to 65 with Graves' hyperthyroidism that later progressed to Graves' ophthalmopathy. The CDR3 region has the DNA TGTGCTAGTGGTTTGGAACTAGCGGGAGCTTATGGGGCCAACGTCCTGACTTTC. Encoded protein: CASGLELAGAYGANVLTF.